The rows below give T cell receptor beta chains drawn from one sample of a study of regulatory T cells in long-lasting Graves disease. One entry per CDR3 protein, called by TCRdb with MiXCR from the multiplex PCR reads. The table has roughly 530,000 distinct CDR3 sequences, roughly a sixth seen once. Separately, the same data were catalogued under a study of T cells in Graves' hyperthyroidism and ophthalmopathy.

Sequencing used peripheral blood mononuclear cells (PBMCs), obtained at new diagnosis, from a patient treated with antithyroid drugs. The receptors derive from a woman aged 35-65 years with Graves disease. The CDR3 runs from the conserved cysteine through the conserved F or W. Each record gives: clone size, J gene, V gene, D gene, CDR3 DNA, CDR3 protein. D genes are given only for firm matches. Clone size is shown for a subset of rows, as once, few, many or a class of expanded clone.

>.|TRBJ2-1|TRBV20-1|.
TGCAGTGCAGGGAGAACATGGGAGCAGTTCTTC
CSAGRTWEQFF
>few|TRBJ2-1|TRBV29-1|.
TGCAGCGTTGAAAGAGTTCTTGAGCAGTTCTTC
CSVERVLEQFF
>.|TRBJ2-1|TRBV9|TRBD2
TGTGCCAGCAGCGGGGGACTAGCGGTATACAATGAGCAGTTCTTC
CASSGGLAVYNEQFF
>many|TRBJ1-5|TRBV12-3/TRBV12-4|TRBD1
TGTGCCAGCAGCCTCGTCCCAGGGGGCGCCGATAGCAATCAGCCCCAGCATTTT
CASSLVPGGADSNQPQHF
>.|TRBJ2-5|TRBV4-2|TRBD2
TGTGCCAGCAGCCAAGAGAGGACTAGCGGGGAGCAAGAGACCCAGTACTTC
CASSQERTSGEQETQYF
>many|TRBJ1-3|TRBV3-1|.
TGTGCCAGCAGCCAATTGGGCGTTGGAAACACCATATATTTT
CASSQLGVGNTIYF
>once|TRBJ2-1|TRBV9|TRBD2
TGTGCCAGCAGCGTAGGGGCTAGCGGGAGGACGAATGAGCAGTTCTTC
CASSVGASGRTNEQFF
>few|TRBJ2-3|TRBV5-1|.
TGCGCCAGCAGCCTGTTACGGAACACAGATACGCAGTATTTT
CASSLLRNTDTQYF
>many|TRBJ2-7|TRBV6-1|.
TGTGCCAGCAGCACCTCGGGGGGCCTCTACGAGCAGTACTTC
CASSTSGGLYEQYF
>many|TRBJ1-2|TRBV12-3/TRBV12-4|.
TGTGCCAGCAGGTCGCCGGGACACGACGGCTACACCTTC
CASRSPGHDGYTF
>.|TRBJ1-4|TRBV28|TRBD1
TGTGCCAGCAGTGGACCGGGACAGGGGAATGAAAAACTGTTTTTT
CASSGPGQGNEKLFF
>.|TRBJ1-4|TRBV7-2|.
TGTGCCAGCAGCGTAGACCGGGGGGGAATGGGACTGTTTTTT
CASSVDRGGMGLFF
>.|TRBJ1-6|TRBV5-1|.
TGCGCCAGCAGCTTGGCTCGGGCCTTGGGGTCACCCCTCCACTTT
CASSLARALGSPLHF
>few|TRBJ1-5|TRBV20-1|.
TGCAGTGCTAGTCAAGCAGGGGCCAATCAGCCCCAGCATTTT
CSASQAGANQPQHF
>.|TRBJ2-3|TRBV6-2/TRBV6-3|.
TGTGCCAGCAGTTACGCGCCTAGCACAGATACGCAGTATTTT
CASSYAPSTDTQYF
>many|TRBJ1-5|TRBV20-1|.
TGCAGTGCTGAAGGAGGGGCCAATCAGCCCCAGCATTTT
CSAEGGANQPQHF
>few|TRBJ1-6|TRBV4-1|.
TGCGCCAGCAGCCGGGGGGTACCCTCACCCCTCCACTTT
CASSRGVPSPLHF
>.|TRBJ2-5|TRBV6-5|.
TGTGCCAGCAGTTACACGGGCGGGGCCCAAGAGACCCAGTACTTC
CASSYTGGAQETQYF
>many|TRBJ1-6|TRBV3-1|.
TGTGCCAGCAGCCCCCCGAGTGTAGGGATCTATAATTCACCCCTCCACTTT
CASSPPSVGIYNSPLHF
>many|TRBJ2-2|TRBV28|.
TGTGCCAGCAGTTTCCCCCACTCCGGGCCAAGAGGCGGGGAGCTGTTTTTT
CASSFPHSGPRGGELFF
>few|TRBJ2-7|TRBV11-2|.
TGTGCCAGCAGCTTAGATCGTCCATCGACCGGCTCCTACGAGCAGTACTTC
CASSLDRPSTGSYEQYF
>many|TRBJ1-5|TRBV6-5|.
TGTGCCAACAGTTTTTGGAAAACAACGAATCAGCCCCAGCATTTT
CANSFWKTTNQPQHF
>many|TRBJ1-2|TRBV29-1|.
TGCAGCGTTGTAAAGGGGAGCAACTATGGCTACACCTTC
CSVVKGSNYGYTF